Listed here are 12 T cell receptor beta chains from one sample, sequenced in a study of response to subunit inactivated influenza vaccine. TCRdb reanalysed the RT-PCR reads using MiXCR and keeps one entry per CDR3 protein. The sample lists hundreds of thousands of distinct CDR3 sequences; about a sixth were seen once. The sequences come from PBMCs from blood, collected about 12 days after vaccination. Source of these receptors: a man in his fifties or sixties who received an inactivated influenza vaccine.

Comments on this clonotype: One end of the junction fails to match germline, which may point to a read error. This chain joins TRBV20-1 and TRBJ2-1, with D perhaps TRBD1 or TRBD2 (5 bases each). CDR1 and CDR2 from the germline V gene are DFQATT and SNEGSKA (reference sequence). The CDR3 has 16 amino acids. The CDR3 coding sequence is TGCTGTGCTAGCCAGATGGGGGACCCATTCTACAATGAGCAGTTCTTC. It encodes CCASQMGDPFYNEQFF.

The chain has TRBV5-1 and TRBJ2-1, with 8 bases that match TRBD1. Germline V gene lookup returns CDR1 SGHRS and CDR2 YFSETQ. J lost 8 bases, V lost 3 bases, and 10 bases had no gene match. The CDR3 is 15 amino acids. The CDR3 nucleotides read TGCGCCAGCAGCTCCGAAGGACAGGGTACCGATGAGCAGTTCTTC. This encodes CASSSEGQGTDEQFF.

The CDR3 DNA is TGTGCCAGCACCCTAGGGGGGAGACCCTACGAGCAGTACTTC. Translated, it gives CASTLGGRPYEQYF. The chain links TRBV28 to TRBJ2-7; D tentatively fits TRBD1 or TRBD2 (6 bases each). The germline V gene has CDR1 MDHEN and CDR2 SYDVKM. This CDR3 is 14 amino acids long. V lost 7 bases, J lost 2 bases, and 15 bases lay in between.

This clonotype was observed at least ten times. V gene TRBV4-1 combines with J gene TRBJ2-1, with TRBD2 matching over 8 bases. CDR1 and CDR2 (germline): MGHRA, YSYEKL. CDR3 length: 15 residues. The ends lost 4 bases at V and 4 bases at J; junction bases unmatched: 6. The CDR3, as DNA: TGCGCCAGCAGCCCCCATCCTAGCGGGTACAATGAGCAGTTCTTC. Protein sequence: CASSPHPSGYNEQFF.

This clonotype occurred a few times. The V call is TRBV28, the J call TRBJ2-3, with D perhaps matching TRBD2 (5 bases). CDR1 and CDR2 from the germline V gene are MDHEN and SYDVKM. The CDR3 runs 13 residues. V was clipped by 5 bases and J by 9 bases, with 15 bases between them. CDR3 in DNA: TGTGCCAGCAGTCTCCCTGGGTCGGGGACGCAGTATTTT. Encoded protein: CASSLPGSGTQYF.

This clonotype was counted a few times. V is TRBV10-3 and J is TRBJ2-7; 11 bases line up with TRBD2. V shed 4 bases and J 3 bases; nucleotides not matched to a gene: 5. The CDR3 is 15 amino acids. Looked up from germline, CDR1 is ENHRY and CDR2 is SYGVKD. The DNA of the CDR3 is TGTGCCATCAGTGCAATAGCGGGAGGGGACTACGAGCAGTACTTC. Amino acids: CAISAIAGGDYEQYF.

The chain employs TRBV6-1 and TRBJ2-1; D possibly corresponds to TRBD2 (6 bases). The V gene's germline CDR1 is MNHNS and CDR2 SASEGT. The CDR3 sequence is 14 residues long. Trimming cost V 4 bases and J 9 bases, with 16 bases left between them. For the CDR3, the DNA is TGTGCCAGCAGTGCAACGGGAGAACTGACTGAGCAGTTCTTC. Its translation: CASSATGELTEQFF.

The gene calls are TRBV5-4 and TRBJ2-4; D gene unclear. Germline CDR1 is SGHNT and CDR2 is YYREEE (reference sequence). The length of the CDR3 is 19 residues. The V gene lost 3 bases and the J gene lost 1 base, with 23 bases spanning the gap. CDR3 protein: CASSSKTDRSEGAKNIQYF. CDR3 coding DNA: TGTGCCAGCAGCTCCAAGACGGACCGCTCGGAAGGTGCCAAAAACATTCAGTACTTC.

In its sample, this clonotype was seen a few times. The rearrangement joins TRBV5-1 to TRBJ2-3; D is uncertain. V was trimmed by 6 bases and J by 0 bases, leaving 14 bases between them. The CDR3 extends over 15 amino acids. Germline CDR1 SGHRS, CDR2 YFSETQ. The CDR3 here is CASKQGSPSTDTQYF. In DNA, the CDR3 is TGCGCCAGCAAGCAAGGTAGCCCTAGCACAGATACGCAGTATTTT.

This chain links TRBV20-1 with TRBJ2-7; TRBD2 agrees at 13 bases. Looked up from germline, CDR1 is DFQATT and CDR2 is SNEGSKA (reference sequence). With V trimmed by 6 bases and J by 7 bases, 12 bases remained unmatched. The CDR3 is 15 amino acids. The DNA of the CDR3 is TGCAGTGCCCGAGGCCGACTAGCGGGGGGCAGGGAGCAGTACTTC. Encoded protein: CSARGRLAGGREQYF.

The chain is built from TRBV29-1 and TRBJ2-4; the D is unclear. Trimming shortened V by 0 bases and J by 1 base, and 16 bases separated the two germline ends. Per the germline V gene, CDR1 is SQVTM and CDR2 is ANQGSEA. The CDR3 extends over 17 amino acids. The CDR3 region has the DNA TGCAGCGTTGAAGATCGAGCCACTTTGGGGGCCAAAAACATTCAGTACTTC. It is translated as CSVEDRATLGAKNIQYF.

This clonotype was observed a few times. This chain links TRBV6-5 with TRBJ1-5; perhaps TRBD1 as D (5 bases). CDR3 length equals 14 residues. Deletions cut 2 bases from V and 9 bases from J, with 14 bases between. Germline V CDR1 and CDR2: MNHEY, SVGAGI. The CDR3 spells CASSYGLGAWPQHF. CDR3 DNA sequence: TGTGCCAGCAGTTACGGCCTCGGGGCCTGGCCCCAGCATTTT.